This TCR beta chain was retrieved from a study of control samples from healthy donors and cancer patients. Sequencing used immunoSEQ multiplex PCR; TCRdb keeps in-frame clones, though not all of them. This table has fewer than 200,000 clones, around 94% appearing once. Trimming cost V 6 bases and J 2 bases, with 19 bases left between them. Germline V gives CDR1 MNHNY, CDR2 SVGAGI (reference sequence). The CDR3 consists of 16 residues. The sequenced material came from blood. The V gene is TRBV6-6, the J gene TRBJ2-5, with D perhaps TRBD2 (7 bases). The source is a man aged 25-45 years in good health. CDR3 amino acids: CASSAEGGGGQETQYF. In nucleotides, the CDR3 is TGTGCCAGCAGCGCGGAGGGGGGAGGGGGGCAAGAGACCCAGTACTTC.